The TCR beta chain described here comes from a study of blood T cell repertoires in COVID-19. For the study at large: The United States, Italy and Spain were the sources of the acute and convalescent COVID-19 samples. The cDNA or gDNA used as material had been derived from T cells, B-cell-depleted T cells, or PBMCs.

This clone was seen once. Original processing methods: Amplifying reference gene primers gave estimates of nucleated cell counts. The data were produced by immunoSEQ multiplex PCR, yet TCRdb's version contains in-frame clones alone and is incomplete. V, J and clone size were drawn from that table, and D and trimming were deduced from the DNA. The sample yields 90,000 or so clones, roughly 83% seen once. The clonotype comes from a human donor in a cohort sampled during active COVID-19. The sample was peripheral blood.

CDR3 residues: CASSNTGGNQPQHF. CDR3 coding DNA: TGTGCCAGTAGTAATACAGGGGGCAATCAGCCCCAGCATTTT. The chain is built from TRBV19 and TRBJ1-5, with 7 positions matching TRBD1. The CDR3 covers 14 residues. Germline trimming cut 4 bases from V and 2 bases from J; bases unmatched to any gene: 2. From germline, CDR1 is LNHDA and CDR2 SQIVND (reference sequence). The full variable domain, in which reference TRBV19 and TRBJ1-5 provide the parts outside the CDR3, is DGGITQSPKYLFRKEGQNVTLSCEQNLNHDAMYWYRQDPGQGLRLIYYSQIVNDFQKGDIAEGYSVSREKKESFPLTVTSAQKNPTAFYLCASSNTGGNQPQHFGDGTRLSIL.